This T cell receptor (beta chain) was recovered during a study of blood T cell repertoires in COVID-19. Authors' processing steps: The authors estimated nucleated cell counts from reference gene primer amplification. Clones were read by immunoSEQ multiplex PCR, and TCRdb kept only the in-frame ones, dropping some. That table gives V, J and clone size, and the DNA gave D and trimming. Of about 210,000 clones listed, 84% are singletons. The table lists this clone with a few counts. V lost 5 bases and J lost 3, with 13 bases in between. Germline V CDR1 and CDR2: SGHVS, FQNEAQ. The CDR3 loop spans 15 amino acids.

This TCR was recovered from a woman of 80 years or more with COVID-19, enrolled during active disease. The rearrangement joins TRBV7-8 to TRBJ2-2, with D unresolved. The specimen was peripheral blood. CDR3 region: CASSHMQADTGELFF. In nucleotides, the CDR3 is TGTGCCAGCAGCCACATGCAGGCCGACACCGGGGAGCTGTTTTTT.